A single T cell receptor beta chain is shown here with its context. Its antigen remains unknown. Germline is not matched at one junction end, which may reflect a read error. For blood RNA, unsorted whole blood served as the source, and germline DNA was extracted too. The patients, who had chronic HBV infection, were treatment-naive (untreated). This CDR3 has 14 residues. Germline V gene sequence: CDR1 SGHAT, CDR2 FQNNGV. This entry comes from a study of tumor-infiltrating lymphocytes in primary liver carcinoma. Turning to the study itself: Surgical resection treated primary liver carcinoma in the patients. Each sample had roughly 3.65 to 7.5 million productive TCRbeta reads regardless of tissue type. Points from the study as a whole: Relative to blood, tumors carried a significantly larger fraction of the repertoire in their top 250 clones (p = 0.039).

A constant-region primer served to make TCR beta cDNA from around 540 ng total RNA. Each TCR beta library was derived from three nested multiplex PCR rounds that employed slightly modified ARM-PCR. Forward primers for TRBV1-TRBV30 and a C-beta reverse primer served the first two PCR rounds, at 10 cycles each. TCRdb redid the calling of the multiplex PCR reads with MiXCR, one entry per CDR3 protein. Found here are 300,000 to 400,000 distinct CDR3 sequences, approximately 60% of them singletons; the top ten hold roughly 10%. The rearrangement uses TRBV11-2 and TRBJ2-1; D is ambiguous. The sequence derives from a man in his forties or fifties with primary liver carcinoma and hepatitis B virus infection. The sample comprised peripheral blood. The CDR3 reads CASSFGLQCNEKFF. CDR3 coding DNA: TGTGCCAGCAGCTTCGGTCTCCAGTGCAATGAGAAGTTCTTC.